One and the same sample provided the 5 T cell receptor beta chains below, sequenced in a study of cytotoxic CD8 clonotypes in ibrutinib-treated CLL. Profiled with immunoSEQ multiplex PCR; TCRdb holds only in-frame clones, not every one. The sample has approximately 200,000 clones, approximately 68% seen once. Sequences were derived from PBMCs, sampled after 24 months of ibrutinib treatment. The source is a human donor with chronic lymphocytic leukemia.

The J gene is TRBJ1-2, the V gene TRBV9; tentative D call: TRBD1 (6 bases). The CDR3 sequence is 14 residues long. Germline CDR1 is SGDLS and CDR2 is YYNGEE. Trimming cost V 3 bases and J 8 bases, with 17 bases left between them. The CDR3 DNA is TGTGCCAGCAGCGGGTCCGGGGGGCATTGGGGCTACACCTTC. Encoded protein: CASSGSGGHWGYTF. Based on the CDR3 plus reference TRBV9 and TRBJ1-2, the full variable domain is DSGVTQTPKHLITATGQRVTLRCSPRSGDLSVYWYQQSLDQGLQFLIQYYNGEERAKGNILERFSAQQFPDLHSELNLSSLELGDSALYFCASSGSGGHWGYTFGSGTRLTVV.

The V gene is TRBV4-2, the J gene TRBJ2-7, with D possibly matching TRBD2 (5 bases). The germline V gene encodes CDR1 LGHNA and CDR2 YNFKEQ. The CDR3 has 15 amino acids. V was cut by 0 bases and J by 2 bases, with 11 bases left in between. The CDR3 sequence is CASSQDLGGPYEQYF. CDR3 nucleotides: TGTGCCAGCAGCCAAGATCTCGGCGGGCCCTACGAGCAGTACTTC.

The chain is built from TRBV5-1 and TRBJ2-1, with D possibly TRBD2 on 5 matching bases. In germline, CDR1 is SGHRS, CDR2 YFSETQ. The CDR3 runs 14 residues. Trimming took 0 bases from V and 4 from J, leaving 8 bases between them. CDR3 DNA: TGCGCCAGCAGCTTGGACGGGATTTACAATGAGCAGTTCTTC. This sequence encodes CASSLDGIYNEQFF.

The chain employs TRBV5-1 and TRBJ1-3; 7 bases fit TRBD1. The CDR3 runs to 16 residues. J lost 2 bases, V lost 0 bases, and 5 bases had no gene match. Germline-derived CDR1 and CDR2 are SGHRS and YFSETQ. The CDR3 DNA sequence: TGCGCCAGCAGCTTGGCTCCGACAGGGACTGGAAACACCATATATTTT. Amino acid sequence: CASSLAPTGTGNTIYF.

The J gene is TRBJ1-2, the V gene TRBV30; TRBD1 is a possible D gene (6 bases). V was shortened by 2 bases and J by 4 bases, with 17 bases between the two germline ends. From germline, CDR1 is GTSNPN and CDR2 SVGIG (reference sequence). This CDR3 has 15 residues. CDR3 sequence (DNA): TGTGCCTGGAGTTCAGGACAGTCTGGCGGCTATGGCTACACCTTC. Amino acids: CAWSSGQSGGYGYTF.